This passage covers 25 T cell receptor beta chains from one sample sequenced in a study of cytomegalovirus exposure and HLA in healthy donors. Primers for the PCR totalled 60 Vbeta and 13 Jbeta. Method: immunoSEQ multiplex PCR; TCRdb's copy keeps in-frame clones and lacks some. Here the sample spans 90,000 to 120,000 clones, over 65% being singletons. Sample: PBMCs. These receptors were taken from a woman between 40 and 55 years old in good health and CMV-seropositive.

The rearrangement uses TRBV27 and TRBJ2-7; 7 bases match TRBD1. V shed 5 bases and J 3 bases; nucleotides not matched to a gene: 4. CDR1 and CDR2 from the germline V gene are MNHEY and SMNVEV (reference sequence). This CDR3 contains 13 residues. DNA for the CDR3: TGTGCCAGCAGTCCGCGACAGGGCTACGAGCAGTACTTC. This codes for CASSPRQGYEQYF.

The table lists this clone with a count of one. The CDR3 DNA reads as TGCGCCAGCAGCTTAATCGCGGACAGGGGGCAGATAAATGAGCAGTTCTTC. This gives the protein CASSLIADRGQINEQFF. The chain employs TRBV5-1 and TRBJ2-1, with 11 bases aligning to TRBD1. V lost 2 bases to trimming and J lost 7 bases; unmatched junction nucleotides: 11. The V gene's germline CDR1 is SGHRS and CDR2 YFSETQ. The CDR3 covers 17 residues.

The table lists this clone with a count of one. This chain uses TRBV10-1 with TRBJ2-5; 10 bases fit TRBD1. Germline CDR1 reads WNHNN; CDR2 reads SYGVQD (reference sequence). V trimming: 11 bases; J trimming: 6 bases; junction bases outside the gene matches: 15. There are 15 residues in the CDR3. CDR3 DNA sequence: TGCGCCGCATCCGGCATGACAGGGGGCGTCAAGACCCAGTACTTC. It encodes CAASGMTGGVKTQYF.

The chain recombines TRBV6-1 with TRBJ2-3, with TRBD1 identical over 7 bases. The length of the CDR3 is 15 residues. V lost 4 bases to trimming and J lost 2 bases; unmatched junction nucleotides: 6. Germline V lookup: CDR1 MNHNS, CDR2 SASEGT. CDR3 amino acids: CASSGHRGNTDTQYF. CDR3 nucleotides: TGTGCCAGCAGTGGGCACAGGGGAAACACAGATACGCAGTATTTT.

The V gene is TRBV19, the J gene TRBJ2-2; 8 bases align to TRBD2. The V gene end was trimmed by 6 bases and the J gene end by 5 bases; junction bases not matched to a gene: 5. The CDR3 has 14 amino acids. Germline values: CDR1 LNHDA, CDR2 SQIVND (reference sequence). The CDR3 DNA is TGTGCCAGTAGGTTCATAGCGGGGACCGGGGAGCTGTTTTTT. It encodes CASRFIAGTGELFF.

The V call is TRBV7-9, the J call TRBJ1-2, with 11 bases matching TRBD1. This CDR3 is built from 15 residues. V shed 1 base, J shed 6 bases, and the junction held 4 bases outside the gene matches. Germline V CDR1 and CDR2: SEHNR, FQNEAQ (reference sequence). CDR3 amino acids: CASSLEDRGRNGYTF. In DNA form, the CDR3 reads TGTGCCAGCAGCTTAGAGGACAGGGGGCGTAATGGCTACACCTTC.

This sequence joins TRBV7-2 and TRBJ1-4; 7 bases agree with TRBD1. Germline V gene data show CDR1 as SGHTA and CDR2 as FQGNSA. Trimming removed 5 bases from V and 8 bases from J; junction bases left unmatched: 14. This CDR3 region has 16 residues. DNA for the CDR3: TGTGCCAGCAGCAAAGTGTCGGGACAGATCACCGAAAAACTGTTTTTT. Amino acids: CASSKVSGQITEKLFF.

For the CDR3, the DNA is TGTGCCAGCTTATATCGGAACACTGAAGCTTTCTTT. As protein: CASLYRNTEAFF. This chain connects TRBV28 to TRBJ1-1; no firm D call. Germline V lookup: CDR1 MDHEN, CDR2 SYDVKM. The length of the CDR3 is 12 residues. V gave up 8 bases and J gave up 1 base, with 8 bases separating them.

Written as DNA, the CDR3 is TGTGCCAGCAAGGTGACAGGGGCCTTGAACACTGAAGCTTTCTTT. Residues: CASKVTGALNTEAFF. The chain uses TRBV6-1 and TRBJ1-1, with TRBD1 matching 8 bases. CDR3 length: 15 residues. Germline lookup yields CDR1 MNHNS and CDR2 SASEGT. Unmatched junction bases numbered 7, after V lost 7 bases and J lost 0 bases.

This clone was seen a handful of times. The CDR3 DNA is TGCGCCAGCAGCTTATCCGGGACATTAGGCCCTGAAGCTTTCTTT. Protein product: CASSLSGTLGPEAFF. The chain uses TRBV5-1 and TRBJ1-1; D may be TRBD1 (6 bases). This CDR3 is 15 amino acids long. V lost 2 bases and J 6 bases, leaving 17 bases between the germline ends. Germline assignment: CDR1 SGHRS and CDR2 YFSETQ.

This clone turned up a few times. The CDR3 sequence is CASSRTGMDTEAFF. CDR3 DNA: TGCGCCAGCAGCCGAACAGGGATGGACACTGAAGCTTTCTTT. The chain couples TRBV5-1 to TRBJ1-1; D perhaps matches TRBD1 (6 bases). Per germline, CDR1 SGHRS and CDR2 YFSETQ. CDR3 length: 14 amino acids. Between the trimmed V and J ends, which lost 4 bases and 3 bases, there was a span of 13 bases.

This clone was counted once. The rearrangement uses TRBV5-6 and TRBJ2-1, with TRBD2 identical over 16 bases. The germline CDR1 and CDR2 sequences are SGHDT and YYEEEE. This CDR3 region has 18 residues. V lost 4 bases to trimming and J lost 0 bases; unmatched junction nucleotides: 4. Here the CDR3 reads CASSKGLAGGSSYNEQFF. The CDR3 DNA reads TGTGCCAGCAGCAAGGGACTAGCGGGGGGGAGCTCCTACAATGAGCAGTTCTTC.

The chain links TRBV4-1 to TRBJ2-3; 16 bases line up with TRBD2. CDR1 MGHRA and CDR2 YSYEKL come from the germline V gene. The CDR3 sequence is 18 residues long. The ends lost 4 bases at V and 4 bases at J; junction bases unmatched: 8. Written as DNA, the CDR3 is TGCGCCAGCAGCCTATCAGGGACTAGCGGGGGGGGCCCAGATACGCAGTATTTT. Its translation: CASSLSGTSGGGPDTQYF.

In its sample, this clone was seen once. V and J are TRBV13 and TRBJ1-6; 7 positions match TRBD1. In germline, CDR1 is PRHDT, CDR2 FYEKMQ (reference sequence). The trim removed 0 bases at V and 5 bases at J, leaving 4 bases unmatched. The CDR3 spans 16 residues. In DNA form, the CDR3 reads TGTGCCAGCAGCTTAGGGGTGGGACAGAATAATTCACCCCTCCACTTT. Translated: CASSLGVGQNNSPLHF. Full variable domain (outside the CDR3, taken from reference TRBV13 and TRBJ1-6): AAGVIQSPRHLIKEKRETATLKCYPIPRHDTVYWYQQGPGQDPQFLISFYEKMQSDKGSIPDRFSAQQFSDYHSELNMSSLELGDSALYFCASSLGVGQNNSPLHFGNGTRLTVT.

The sample holds one count of this clone. The gene calls are TRBV5-4 and TRBJ1-2; the match to TRBD1 covers 7 bases. The CDR3 totals 13 residues. Germline V gene data show CDR1 as SGHNT and CDR2 as YYREEE (reference sequence). V lost 5 bases and J lost 4; bases outside the gene matches: 5. This CDR3 is CASSIQGSYGYTF. CDR3 sequence (DNA): TGTGCCAGCAGTATACAGGGGAGCTATGGCTACACCTTC. The entire variable domain, with the rest obtained from reference TRBV5-4 and TRBJ1-2, is as follows: ETGVTQSPTHLIKTRGQQVTLRCSSQSGHNTVSWYQQALGQGPQFIFQYYREEENGRGNFPPRFSGLQFPNYSSELNVNALELDDSALYLCASSIQGSYGYTFGSGTRLTVV.

The rearrangement uses TRBV7-6 and TRBJ1-4, with 9 bases that match TRBD1. The CDR3 extends over 14 amino acids. The V segment lost 4 bases and the J segment 8 bases; nucleotides outside the gene matches: 5. The germline CDR1 and CDR2 sequences are SGHVS and FNYEAQ. CDR3 loop: CASSSGQGGEKLFF. CDR3 sequence (DNA): TGTGCCAGCAGCTCGGGACAGGGAGGCGAAAAACTGTTTTTT. The whole variable domain, filled in from reference TRBV7-6 and TRBJ1-4, reads GAGVSQSPRYKVTKRGQDVALRCDPISGHVSLYWYRQALGQGPEFLTYFNYEAQQDKSGLPNDRFSAERPEGSISTLTIQRTEQRDSAMYRCASSSGQGGEKLFFGSGTQLSVL.

This clone was found a few times. The chain combines TRBV7-2 with TRBJ1-2; D remains unclear. V was trimmed by 3 bases and J by 0 bases, leaving 8 bases between them. Germline V lookup: CDR1 SGHTA, CDR2 FQGNSA. CDR3 length equals 14 residues. CDR3 region: CASSFTVANYGYTF. DNA of the CDR3: TGTGCCAGCAGCTTCACAGTAGCTAACTATGGCTACACCTTC.

This chain uses TRBV5-1 with TRBJ1-1; D possibly corresponds to TRBD1 (5 bases). CDR3 size: 15 residues. V lost 0 bases to trimming and J lost 1 base, with 10 bases between them. Germline assignment: CDR1 SGHRS and CDR2 YFSETQ. The DNA of the CDR3 is TGCGCCAGCAGCTTGGCCGGGGGGACGAACACTGAAGCTTTCTTT. Protein sequence: CASSLAGGTNTEAFF.

This chain connects TRBV5-1 to TRBJ1-2; D is perhaps TRBD1 (6 bases). The CDR3 covers 13 residues. Per the germline V gene, CDR1 is SGHRS and CDR2 is YFSETQ. V was clipped by 4 bases and J by 5 bases, with 12 bases between them. In nucleotides, the CDR3 is TGCGCCAGCAGCGCGGACAGACCGTATGGCTACACCTTC. This sequence encodes CASSADRPYGYTF.

This clone was detected a few times. This chain's CDR3 is CASSVGGGTKETQYF. As DNA, the CDR3 is TGTGCCAGCAGCGTAGGCGGGGGGACAAAAGAGACCCAGTACTTC. This chain uses TRBV9 with TRBJ2-5, with 8 bases fitting TRBD2. Germline V lookup: CDR1 SGDLS, CDR2 YYNGEE. This CDR3 has 15 residues. Germline trimming cut 0 bases from V and 3 bases from J; bases unmatched to any gene: 4.

The CDR3 coding sequence is TGTGCCAGCAGGGGAATACAGGGGGGGAGCTATGGCTACACCTTC. Translation: CASRGIQGGSYGYTF. The chain uses TRBV27 and TRBJ1-2, with TRBD1 identical over 8 bases. V gave up 6 bases and J gave up 4 bases; unmatched junction bases: 10. Germline CDR1 is MNHEY and CDR2 is SMNVEV (reference sequence). This CDR3 is 15 amino acids long.

In its sample, this clone was seen once. CDR3 region: CASTDGGARSTEAFF. CDR3 nucleotide sequence: TGTGCCAGTACCGATGGGGGGGCGCGAAGCACTGAAGCTTTCTTT. This chain connects TRBV19 to TRBJ1-1, with a tentative D call TRBD1 (6 bases). Trimming cost V 7 bases and J 4 bases, with 19 bases left between them. CDR1 LNHDA and CDR2 SQIVND come from the germline V gene (reference sequence). The CDR3 covers 15 residues.

This CDR3 is CASSDGNWAPSAEAFF. In DNA form, the CDR3 reads TGTGCCAGCAGTGACGGAAACTGGGCCCCCTCCGCTGAAGCTTTCTTT. The rearrangement joins TRBV25-1 to TRBJ1-1; unclear D gene. Germline V gene sequence: CDR1 MGHDK, CDR2 SYGVNS. The V end was cut by 3 bases, the J end by 6 bases, with 20 bases between. The CDR3 runs to 16 residues.

This clone was seen a single time. The chain links TRBV14 to TRBJ1-2; 9 nucleotides line up with TRBD1. CDR1 and CDR2 from the germline V gene are SGHDN and FVKESK. The CDR3 contains 16 residues. Losses at the gene ends were 4 bases for V and 2 bases for J; bases not matched to a gene: 8. The CDR3 loop reads CASSPYPGTGNYGYTF. The CDR3 DNA reads as TGTGCCAGCAGCCCGTACCCCGGGACAGGGAACTATGGCTACACCTTC. Drawing the rest from reference TRBV14 and TRBJ1-2, the complete variable domain is EAGVTQFPSHSVIEKGQTVTLRCDPISGHDNLYWYRRVMGKEIKFLLHFVKESKQDESGMPNNRFLAERTGGTYSTLKVQPAELEDSGVYFCASSPYPGTGNYGYTFGSGTRLTVV.

V gene TRBV4-2 combines with J gene TRBJ2-2; 7 bases are shared with TRBD1. The CDR3 sequence is 16 residues long. V was clipped by 4 bases and J by 0 bases; unmatched bases: 5. CDR1 and CDR2 from the germline V gene are LGHNA and YNFKEQ. The CDR3 DNA sequence: TGTGCCAGCAGCCCTGGGACAGCCTCGAACACCGGGGAGCTGTTTTTT. It translates to CASSPGTASNTGELFF.